The 13 T cell receptor beta chains listed next were all sequenced from one sample in a study of T cell responses to AZD1222 COVID-19 vaccine. The table came from immunoSEQ multiplex PCR; TCRdb's copy has only in-frame clones and leaves some out. The data show roughly 120,000 clones, with nearly 90% seen just once and around 4.5% held by the top ten. Sequenced material: peripheral blood, taken on day 0 of AZD1222 vaccination. These receptors came from an adult in good health.

This clone was observed a single time. The chain is built from TRBV13 and TRBJ1-3, with TRBD1 matching 7 bases. CDR1 and CDR2 from the germline V gene are PRHDT and FYEKMQ (reference sequence). This CDR3 has 14 residues. Germline trimming cut 5 bases from V and 4 bases from J; bases unmatched to any gene: 5. Here the CDR3 DNA reads TGTGCCAGCAGCCTGACAGGGTTGGGAAACACCATATATTTT. Translated, it gives CASSLTGLGNTIYF.

This clone was seen more than once but under ten times. V and J are TRBV13 and TRBJ2-1; 12 nucleotides agree with TRBD2. The CDR3 sequence is 18 residues long. V lost 1 base to trimming and J lost 0 bases; unmatched junction nucleotides: 4. In germline, CDR1 is PRHDT, CDR2 FYEKMQ (reference sequence). CDR3 coding DNA: TGTGCCAGCAGCTTAGAACTAGCGGGGGGCCGCTCCTACAATGAGCAGTTCTTC. Translated: CASSLELAGGRSYNEQFF.

V is TRBV19 and J is TRBJ2-5; D ambiguous. Germline values: CDR1 LNHDA, CDR2 SQIVND (reference sequence). This CDR3 spans 14 amino acids. Trimming took 5 bases from V and 5 from J, leaving 15 bases between them. CDR3 sequence (DNA): TGTGCCAGTAGTGGACCTCCGAGGCTGGAGACCCAGTACTTC. Its protein product is CASSGPPRLETQYF. The full variable domain, its missing parts supplied by reference TRBV19 and TRBJ2-5, is DGGITQSPKYLFRKEGQNVTLSCEQNLNHDAMYWYRQDPGQGLRLIYYSQIVNDFQKGDIAEGYSVSREKKESFPLTVTSAQKNPTAFYLCASSGPPRLETQYFGPGTRLLVL.

The rearrangement uses TRBV18 and TRBJ2-7, with a weak D call TRBD1 (5 bases). Germline V gene data show CDR1 as KGHSH and CDR2 as LQKENI. The CDR3 has 13 amino acids. The ends were cut back, 2 bases at V and 3 bases at J, with 8 bases in the middle. CDR3: CASSPGRVYEQYF. The CDR3 bases are TGTGCCAGCTCACCAGGCAGGGTCTACGAGCAGTACTTC.

The V and J genes are TRBV19 and TRBJ2-2; D is uncertain. Germline assignment: CDR1 LNHDA and CDR2 SQIVND (reference sequence). There are 13 residues in the CDR3. The germline V and J ends were trimmed by 7 bases and 4 bases, with 10 bases remaining between them. The CDR3 DNA reads TGTGCCAGTAATACAGTGGGCACCGGGGAGCTGTTTTTT. It translates to CASNTVGTGELFF.

Note on this clone: One junction end does not reproduce the germline sequence, and a read error may be involved. The V and J genes are TRBV28 and TRBJ2-7; TRBD1 matches at 10 bases. The CDR3 runs to 16 residues. Germline V gives CDR1 MDHEN, CDR2 SYDVKM. CDR3 loop: CASSPPGQGVSHEQYF. The CDR3 nucleotides read TGTGCCAGCAGTCCACCCGGACAGGGGGTCTCCCACGAGCAGTACTTC.

V gene TRBV7-8 combines with J gene TRBJ2-2; the match to TRBD2 covers 11 bases. The V and J ends lost 1 base and 5 bases, in that order; junction bases with no gene match: 6. From germline, CDR1 is SGHVS and CDR2 FQNEAQ. The length of the CDR3 is 17 residues. Here the CDR3 DNA reads TGTGCCAGCAGCTTAGTTTCGCTAGCGGGAGGAACCGGGGAGCTGTTTTTT. It is translated as CASSLVSLAGGTGELFF.

The chain is built from TRBV5-3 and TRBJ1-2; 9 nucleotides align to TRBD1. TRBV5-3 qualifies as an ORF whose function is uncertain. After removal of 5 bases from V and 5 bases from J, the junction contained 10 bases not matched to a gene. The CDR3 contains 15 residues. Here the CDR3 reads CARRRWDRERYGYTF. In nucleotides, the CDR3 is TGTGCCAGAAGACGATGGGACAGGGAGAGGTATGGCTACACCTTC.

This clone was observed once. The gene calls are TRBV7-8 and TRBJ2-7; D assignment may be TRBD1 or TRBD2 (6 bases each). The V end was cut by 4 bases, the J end by 6 bases, with 16 bases between. CDR3 size: 14 residues. Germline CDR1 SGHVS, CDR2 FQNEAQ. This CDR3 is CASSSPPGAGEQYF. In DNA form, the CDR3 reads TGTGCCAGCAGCTCGCCCCCGGGGGCAGGCGAGCAGTACTTC.

This clone was observed a single time. The CDR3 spells CASSYQDEAFF. The CDR3 nucleotides read TGTGCCAGCAGTTACCAGGACGAAGCTTTCTTT. The chain joins TRBV6-6 to TRBJ1-1, with D uncertain. The CDR3 loop spans 11 amino acids. V lost 2 bases to trimming and J lost 8 bases, with 6 bases between them. Germline lookup yields CDR1 MNHNY and CDR2 SVGAGI (reference sequence).

The genes are TRBV7-8 and TRBJ1-2; TRBD1 is a possible D gene (6 bases). V gave up 4 bases and J gave up 6 bases, with 15 bases separating them. Germline values: CDR1 SGHVS, CDR2 FQNEAQ. The CDR3 runs to 14 residues. DNA of the CDR3: TGTGCCAGCAGCTACACCCCAGGGGTAGATGGCTACACCTTC. It specifies CASSYTPGVDGYTF.

This clone was seen more than once but under ten times. Distinct nucleotide sequences in the sample also encode this CDR3. The rearrangement links TRBV18 to TRBJ1-5; D gene unclear. Germline CDR1 KGHSH, CDR2 LQKENI. V was clipped by 1 base and J by 0 bases, with 4 bases between them. This CDR3 spans 14 amino acids. Written as DNA, the CDR3 is TGTGCCAGCTCACCACAGGGTAGCAATCAGCCCCAGCATTTT. As protein: CASSPQGSNQPQHF.

The chain links TRBV24-1 to TRBJ2-1, with D uncertain. The V and J ends lost 9 bases and 3 bases respectively, with 8 bases between them. Germline CDR1 KGHDR, CDR2 SFDVKD. The CDR3 is 12 amino acids. The CDR3 nucleotides read TGTGCCACCTCAACCAGCTACAATGAGCAGTTCTTC. Its translation is CATSTSYNEQFF.